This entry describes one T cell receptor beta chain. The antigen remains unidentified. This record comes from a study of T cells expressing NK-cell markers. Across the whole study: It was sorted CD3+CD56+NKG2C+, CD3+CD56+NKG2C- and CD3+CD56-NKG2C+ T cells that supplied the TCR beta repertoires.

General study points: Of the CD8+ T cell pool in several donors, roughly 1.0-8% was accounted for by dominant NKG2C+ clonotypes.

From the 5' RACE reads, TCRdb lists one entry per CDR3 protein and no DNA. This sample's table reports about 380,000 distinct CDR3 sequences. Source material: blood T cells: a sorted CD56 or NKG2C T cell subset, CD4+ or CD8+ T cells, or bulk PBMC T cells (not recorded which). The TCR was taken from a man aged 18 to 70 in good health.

CDR3 loop: CASSPSGFHSYEQYF. V and J are TRBV3-1 and TRBJ2-7; TCRdb selects TRBD2, and the lack of DNA leaves this call unchecked. CDR1 LGHDT and CDR2 YNNKEL come from the germline V gene (reference sequence). The CDR3 length is 15 residues.